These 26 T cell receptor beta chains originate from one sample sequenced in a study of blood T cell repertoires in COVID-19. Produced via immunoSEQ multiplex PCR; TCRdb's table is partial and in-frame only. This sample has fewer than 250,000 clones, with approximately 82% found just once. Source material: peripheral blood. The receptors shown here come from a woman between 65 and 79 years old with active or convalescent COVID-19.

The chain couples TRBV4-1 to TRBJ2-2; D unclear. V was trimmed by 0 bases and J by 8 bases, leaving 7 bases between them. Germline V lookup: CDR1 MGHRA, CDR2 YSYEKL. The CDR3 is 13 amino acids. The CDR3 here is CASSQDEEGELFF. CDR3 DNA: TGCGCCAGCAGCCAAGATGAGGAGGGGGAGCTGTTTTTT.

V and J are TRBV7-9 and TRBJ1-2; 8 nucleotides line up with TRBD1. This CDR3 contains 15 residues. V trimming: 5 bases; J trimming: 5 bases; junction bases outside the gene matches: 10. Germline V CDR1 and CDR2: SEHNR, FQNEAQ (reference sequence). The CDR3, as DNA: TGTGCCAGCAGCCTTGCACCGGACAGGGTTTATGGCTACACCTTC. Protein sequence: CASSLAPDRVYGYTF.

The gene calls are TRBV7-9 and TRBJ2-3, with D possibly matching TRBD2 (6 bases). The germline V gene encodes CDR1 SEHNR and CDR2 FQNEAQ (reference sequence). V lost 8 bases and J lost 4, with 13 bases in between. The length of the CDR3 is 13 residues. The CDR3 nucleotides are TGTGCCAGCGAAATTAGCGGCCCAGATACGCAGTATTTT. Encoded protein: CASEISGPDTQYF.

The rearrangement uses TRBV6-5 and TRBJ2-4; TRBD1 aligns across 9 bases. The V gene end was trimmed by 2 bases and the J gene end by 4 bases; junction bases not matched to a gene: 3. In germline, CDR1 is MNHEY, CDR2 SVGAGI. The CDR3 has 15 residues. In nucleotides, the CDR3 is TGTGCCAGCAGTTACGTCGGGACAGGGAAAAACATTCAGTACTTC. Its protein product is CASSYVGTGKNIQYF.

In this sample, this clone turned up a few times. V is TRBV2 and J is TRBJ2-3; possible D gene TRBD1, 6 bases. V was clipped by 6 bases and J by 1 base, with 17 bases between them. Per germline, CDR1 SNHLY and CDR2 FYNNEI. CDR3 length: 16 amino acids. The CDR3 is CASRRTAPGGTDTQYF. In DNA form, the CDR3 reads TGTGCCAGCAGGCGGACAGCTCCCGGCGGCACAGATACGCAGTATTTT. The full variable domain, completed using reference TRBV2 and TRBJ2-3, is EPEVTQTPSHQVTQMGQEVILRCVPISNHLYFYWYRQILGQKVEFLVSFYNNEISEKSEIFDDQFSVERPDGSNFTLKIRSTKLEDSAMYFCASRRTAPGGTDTQYFGPGTRLTVL.

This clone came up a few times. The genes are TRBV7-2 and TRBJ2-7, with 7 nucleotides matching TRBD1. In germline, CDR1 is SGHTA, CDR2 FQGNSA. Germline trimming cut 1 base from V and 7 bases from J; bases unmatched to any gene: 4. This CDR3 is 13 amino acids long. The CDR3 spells CASSLDRGREQYF. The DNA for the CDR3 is TGTGCCAGCAGCTTAGATAGGGGGCGGGAGCAGTACTTC.

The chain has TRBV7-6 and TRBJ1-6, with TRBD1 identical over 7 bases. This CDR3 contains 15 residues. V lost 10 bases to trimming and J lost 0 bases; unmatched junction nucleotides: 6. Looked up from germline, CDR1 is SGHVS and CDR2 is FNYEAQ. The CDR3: CANGRDSSYNSPLHF. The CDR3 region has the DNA TGTGCCAACGGCCGGGACAGCTCCTATAATTCACCCCTCCACTTT.

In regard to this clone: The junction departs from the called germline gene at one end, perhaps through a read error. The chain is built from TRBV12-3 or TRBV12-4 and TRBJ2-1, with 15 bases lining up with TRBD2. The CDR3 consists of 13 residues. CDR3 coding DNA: TGTGCCAGCACCCTGGGACTAGCGGGAGGTATGATCTTC. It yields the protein CASTLGLAGGMIF.

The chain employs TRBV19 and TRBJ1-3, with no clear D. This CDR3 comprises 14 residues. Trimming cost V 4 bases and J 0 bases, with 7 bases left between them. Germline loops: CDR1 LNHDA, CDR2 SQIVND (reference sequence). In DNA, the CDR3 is TGTGCCAGTAGTAGTAGCAGCTCTGGAAACACCATATATTTT. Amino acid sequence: CASSSSSSGNTIYF.

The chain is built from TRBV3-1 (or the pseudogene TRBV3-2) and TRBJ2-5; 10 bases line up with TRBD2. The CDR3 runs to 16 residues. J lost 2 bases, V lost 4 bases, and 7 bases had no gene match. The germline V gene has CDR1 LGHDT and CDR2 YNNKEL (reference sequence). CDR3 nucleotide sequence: TGTGCCAGCAGCCCTGGACTAGCGGTAAATCAAGAGACCCAGTACTTC. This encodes CASSPGLAVNQETQYF.

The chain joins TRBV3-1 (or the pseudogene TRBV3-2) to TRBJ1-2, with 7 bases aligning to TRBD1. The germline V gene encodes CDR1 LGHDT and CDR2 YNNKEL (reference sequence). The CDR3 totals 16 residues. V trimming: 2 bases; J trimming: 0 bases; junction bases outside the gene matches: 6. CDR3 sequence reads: CASSQPYRGSNYGYTF. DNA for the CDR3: TGTGCCAGCAGCCAACCATACAGGGGCTCTAACTATGGCTACACCTTC.

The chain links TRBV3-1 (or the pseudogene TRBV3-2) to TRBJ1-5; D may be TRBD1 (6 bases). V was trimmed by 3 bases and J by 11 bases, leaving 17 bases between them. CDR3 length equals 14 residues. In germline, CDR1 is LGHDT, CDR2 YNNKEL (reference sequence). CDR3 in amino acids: CASSQGAGTSAQHF. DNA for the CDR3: TGTGCCAGCAGCCAGGGGGCAGGAACCTCAGCCCAGCATTTT.

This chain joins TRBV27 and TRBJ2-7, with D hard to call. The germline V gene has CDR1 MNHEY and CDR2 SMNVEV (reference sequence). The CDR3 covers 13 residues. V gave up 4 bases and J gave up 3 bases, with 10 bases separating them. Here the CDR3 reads CASSSLDIYEQYF. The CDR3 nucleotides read TGTGCCAGCAGTTCCCTTGACATCTACGAGCAGTACTTC.

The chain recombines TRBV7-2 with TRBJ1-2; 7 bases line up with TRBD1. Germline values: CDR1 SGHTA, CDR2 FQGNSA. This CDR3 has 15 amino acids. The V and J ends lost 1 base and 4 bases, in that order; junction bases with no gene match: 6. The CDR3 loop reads CASSLESQGVYGYTF. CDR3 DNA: TGTGCCAGCAGCTTAGAGTCGCAGGGGGTCTATGGCTACACCTTC.

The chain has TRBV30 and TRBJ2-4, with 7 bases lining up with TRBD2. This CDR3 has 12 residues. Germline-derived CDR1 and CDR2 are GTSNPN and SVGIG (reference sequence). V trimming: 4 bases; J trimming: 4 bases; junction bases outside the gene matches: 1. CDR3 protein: CAWTSGKNIQYF. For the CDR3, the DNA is TGTGCCTGGACTAGCGGAAAAAACATTCAGTACTTC. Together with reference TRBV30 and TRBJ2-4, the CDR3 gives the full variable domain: SQTIHQWPATLVQPVGSPLSLECTVEGTSNPNLYWYRQAAGRGLQLLFYSVGIGQISSEVPQNLSASRPQDRQFILSSKKLLLSDSGFYLCAWTSGKNIQYFGAGTRLSVL.

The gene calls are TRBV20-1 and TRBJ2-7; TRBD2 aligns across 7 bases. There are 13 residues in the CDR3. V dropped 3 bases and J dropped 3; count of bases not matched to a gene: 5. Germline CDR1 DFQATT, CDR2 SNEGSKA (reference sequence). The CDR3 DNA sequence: TGCAGTGCTAGTTCCAGCGGGGTCTACGAGCAGTACTTC. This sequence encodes CSASSSGVYEQYF.

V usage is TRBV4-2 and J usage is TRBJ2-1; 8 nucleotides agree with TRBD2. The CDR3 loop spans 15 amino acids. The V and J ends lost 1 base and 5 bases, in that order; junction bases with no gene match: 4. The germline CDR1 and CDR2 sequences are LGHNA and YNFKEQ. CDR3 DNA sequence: TGTGCCAGCAGCCAAGGTAGCGGGGCCCACAATGAGCAGTTCTTC. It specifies CASSQGSGAHNEQFF.

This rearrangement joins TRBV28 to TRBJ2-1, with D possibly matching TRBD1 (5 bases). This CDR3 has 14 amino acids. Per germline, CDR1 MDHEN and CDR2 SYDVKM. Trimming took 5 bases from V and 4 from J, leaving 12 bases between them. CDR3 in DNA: TGTGCCAGCAGTCGGCAGGGTGCGTACAATGAGCAGTTCTTC. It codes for CASSRQGAYNEQFF.

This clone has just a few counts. The CDR3 spells CASNIQGDTGELFF. The CDR3 coding sequence is TGTGCCAGCAATATACAGGGTGACACCGGGGAGCTGTTTTTT. The chain recombines TRBV6-5 with TRBJ2-2, with TRBD1 as a possible D gene (6 bases). V was trimmed by 7 bases and J by 3 bases, leaving 12 bases between them. Germline assignment: CDR1 MNHEY and CDR2 SVGAGI. This CDR3 contains 14 residues.

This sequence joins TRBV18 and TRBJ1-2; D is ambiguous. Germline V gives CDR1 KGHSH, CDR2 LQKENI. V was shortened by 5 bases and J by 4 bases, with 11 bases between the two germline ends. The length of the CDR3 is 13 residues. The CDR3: CASSRLEAYGYTF. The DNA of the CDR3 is TGTGCCAGCTCAAGGTTGGAGGCCTATGGCTACACCTTC.

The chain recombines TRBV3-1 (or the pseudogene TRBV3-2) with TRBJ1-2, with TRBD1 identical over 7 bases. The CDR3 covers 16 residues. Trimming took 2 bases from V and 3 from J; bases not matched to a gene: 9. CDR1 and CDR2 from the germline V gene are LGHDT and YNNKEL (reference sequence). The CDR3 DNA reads TGTGCCAGCAGCCAAACCAACAGGGGCCCCTACTATGGCTACACCTTC. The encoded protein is CASSQTNRGPYYGYTF.

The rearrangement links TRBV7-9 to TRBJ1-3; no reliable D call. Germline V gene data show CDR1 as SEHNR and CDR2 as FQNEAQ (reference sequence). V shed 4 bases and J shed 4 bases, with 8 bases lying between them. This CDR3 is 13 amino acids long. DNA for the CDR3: TGTGCCAGCAGCTCCGCGGGGGGAAACACCATATATTTT. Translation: CASSSAGGNTIYF. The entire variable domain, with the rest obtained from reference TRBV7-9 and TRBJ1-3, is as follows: DTGVSQNPRHKITKRGQNVTFRCDPISEHNRLYWYRQTLGQGPEFLTYFQNEAQLEKSRLLSDRFSAERPKGSFSTLEIQRTEQGDSAMYLCASSSAGGNTIYFGEGSWLTVV.

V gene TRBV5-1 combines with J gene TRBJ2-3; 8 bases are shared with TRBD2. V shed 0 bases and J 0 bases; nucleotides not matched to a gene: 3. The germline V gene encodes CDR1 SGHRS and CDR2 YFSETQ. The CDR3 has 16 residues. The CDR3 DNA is TGCGCCAGCAGCTTGGGGTTAGCGGGGAGCACAGATACGCAGTATTTT. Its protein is CASSLGLAGSTDTQYF.

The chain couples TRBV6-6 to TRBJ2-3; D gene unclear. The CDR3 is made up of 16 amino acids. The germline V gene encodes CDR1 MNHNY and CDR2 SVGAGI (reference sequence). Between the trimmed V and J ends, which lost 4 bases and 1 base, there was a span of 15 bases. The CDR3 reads CASSSPRASRTDTQYF. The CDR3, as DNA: TGTGCCAGCAGTTCCCCCCGAGCGAGTCGCACAGATACGCAGTATTTT.

CDR3 loop: CASSSPLQGRETQYF. The CDR3 DNA sequence: TGTGCCAGCAGCTCGCCCCTACAGGGAAGGGAGACCCAGTACTTC. The chain couples TRBV5-4 to TRBJ2-5; possible D gene TRBD1, 6 bases. The V gene's germline CDR1 is SGHNT and CDR2 YYREEE (reference sequence). The CDR3 spans 15 residues. Between the trimmed V and J ends, which lost 3 bases and 5 bases, there was a span of 17 bases.

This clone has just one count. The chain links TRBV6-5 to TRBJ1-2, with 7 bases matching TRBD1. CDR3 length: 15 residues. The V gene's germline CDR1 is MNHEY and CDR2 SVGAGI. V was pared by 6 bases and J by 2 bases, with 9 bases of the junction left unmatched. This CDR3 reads CASRDPGQMNYGYTF. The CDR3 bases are TGTGCCAGCAGGGACCCGGGACAGATGAACTATGGCTACACCTTC.